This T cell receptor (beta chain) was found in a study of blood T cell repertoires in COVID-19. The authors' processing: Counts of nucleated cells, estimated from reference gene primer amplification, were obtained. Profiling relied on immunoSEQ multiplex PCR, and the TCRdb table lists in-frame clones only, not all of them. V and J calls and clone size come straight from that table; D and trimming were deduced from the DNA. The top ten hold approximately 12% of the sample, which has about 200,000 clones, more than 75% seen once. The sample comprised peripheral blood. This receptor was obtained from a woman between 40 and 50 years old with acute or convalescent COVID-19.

For the CDR3, the DNA is TGTGCCAGCAGAGGACTTGATACGCAGTATTTT. Protein sequence: CASRGLDTQYF. The V gene is TRBV12-3 or TRBV12-4, the J gene TRBJ2-3; TRBD2 might be the D (5 bases). The V and J ends lost 6 bases and 6 bases respectively, with 7 bases between them. This CDR3 comprises 11 residues.